These 32 T cell receptor beta chains were sequenced from one sample in a study of a mutant IDH1 vaccine in newly diagnosed glioma. Their recognized antigens are unknown. TCRdb's table, derived via immunoSEQ multiplex PCR, lists solely in-frame clones and lacks some. The sample lists around 45,000 clones; 88% were seen once. Stated time point: week 35, safety follow-up. In the vaccine, a single dose held 300 ug of the mutant IDH1 20-mer peptide, along with topical imiquimod. The sequencing here drew on PBMCs, taken from a glioma patient whose treatment included an IDH1 peptide vaccine. These receptors were collected from a woman aged 40 to 50 with glioma.

CDR3: CASSQGSADQETQYF. CDR3 DNA sequence: TGCGCCAGCAGCCAAGGGTCTGCGGATCAAGAGACCCAGTACTTC. The chain carries TRBV4-1 and TRBJ2-5; D remains ambiguous. Trimming took 1 base from V and 2 from J, leaving 11 bases between them. Germline CDR1 reads MGHRA; CDR2 reads YSYEKL. The length of the CDR3 is 15 residues.

The gene calls are TRBV18 and TRBJ1-4; D is unclear. V was cut by 3 bases and J by 8 bases, with 7 bases left in between. Germline lookup yields CDR1 KGHSH and CDR2 LQKENI. This CDR3 contains 12 residues. The CDR3 bases are TGTGCCAGCTCACCCCGAGAGGAAAAACTGTTTTTT. Residues: CASSPREEKLFF.

The CDR3 DNA is TGCGCCAGCAGCTCGGTAGCGGGGGGGCCGGGGGAGCAGTACTTC. Its protein is CASSSVAGGPGEQYF. The chain links TRBV5-1 to TRBJ2-7, with 11 bases identical to TRBD2. The CDR3 loop spans 15 amino acids. Germline CDR1 reads SGHRS; CDR2 reads YFSETQ. V shed 3 bases, J shed 7 bases, and the junction held 9 bases outside the gene matches.

This chain's CDR3 is CASSSGTTHTYNEQFF. The CDR3 DNA is TGTGCCAGCAGCTCGGGGACTACCCATACCTACAATGAGCAGTTCTTC. V and J are TRBV5-4 and TRBJ2-1, with TRBD2 identical over 7 bases. Trimming removed 3 bases from V and 2 bases from J; junction bases left unmatched: 8. Germline CDR1 reads SGHNT; CDR2 reads YYREEE (reference sequence). The CDR3 spans 16 residues.

The chain uses TRBV6-1 and TRBJ1-2; D is unclear. Trimming cost V 6 bases and J 2 bases, with 4 bases left between them. This CDR3 is built from 11 residues. From germline, CDR1 is MNHNS and CDR2 SASEGT. DNA for the CDR3: TGTGCCAGCAGATCCAACTATGGCTACACCTTC. This encodes CASRSNYGYTF.

The chain links TRBV6-6 to TRBJ1-4; D remains ambiguous. CDR3 length equals 14 residues. Per the germline V gene, CDR1 is MNHNY and CDR2 is SVGAGI (reference sequence). The V and J ends lost 7 bases and 7 bases respectively, with 16 bases between them. CDR3 nucleotide sequence: TGTGCCAGCACCCTCGGAGAACAGTCTGAAAAACTGTTTTTT. Its translation is CASTLGEQSEKLFF.

The chain recombines TRBV6-5 with TRBJ2-2; D not resolved. With 8 bases removed from V and 0 bases from J, the gap between germline ends came to 13 bases. Germline V gene sequence: CDR1 MNHEY, CDR2 SVGAGI. This CDR3 comprises 15 residues. The DNA for the CDR3 is TGTGCCAGCGCCGTCGGCCTGACGAACACCGGGGAGCTGTTTTTT. Translation: CASAVGLTNTGELFF.

The chain carries TRBV27 and TRBJ1-1; 7 nucleotides match TRBD1. There are 14 residues in the CDR3. V shed 5 bases, J shed 7 bases, and the junction held 10 bases outside the gene matches. Germline CDR1 reads MNHEY; CDR2 reads SMNVEV (reference sequence). CDR3 sequence reads: CASSPYANRGEAFF. The DNA of the CDR3 is TGTGCCAGCAGTCCGTACGCGAACAGGGGTGAAGCTTTCTTT.

The gene calls are TRBV4-1 and TRBJ2-5; 11 nucleotides agree with TRBD2. Trimming took 6 bases from V and 3 from J; bases not matched to a gene: 9. The CDR3 is 16 amino acids. The germline V gene has CDR1 MGHRA and CDR2 YSYEKL. The CDR3 region is CASRKTSGNLKETQYF. DNA for the CDR3: TGCGCCAGCAGGAAGACTAGCGGGAACTTAAAAGAGACCCAGTACTTC.

V usage is TRBV2 and J usage is TRBJ1-4; unclear D gene. V was cut by 8 bases and J by 5 bases, with 12 bases left in between. The V gene's germline CDR1 is SNHLY and CDR2 FYNNEI. The CDR3 has 13 amino acids. In DNA form, the CDR3 reads TGTGCCAGCGGTGGCGTCAGGAATGAAAAACTGTTTTTT. Amino acids: CASGGVRNEKLFF.

The V call is TRBV4-3, the J call TRBJ1-2, with no clear D. With 1 base removed from V and 0 bases from J, the gap between germline ends came to 6 bases. The CDR3 is made up of 14 amino acids. CDR1 LGHNA and CDR2 YSLEER come from the germline V gene. CDR3 in DNA: TGCGCCAGCAGCCAAGCAGGAGCTAACTATGGCTACACCTTC. Its protein is CASSQAGANYGYTF.

CDR3 protein: CASRKGAGEQYF. The CDR3, as DNA: TGTGCCAGCAGAAAGGGGGCTGGGGAGCAGTACTTC. The chain carries TRBV6-5 and TRBJ2-7; TRBD1 matches 7 bases. The germline V gene has CDR1 MNHEY and CDR2 SVGAGI. Germline trimming cut 6 bases from V and 7 bases from J; bases unmatched to any gene: 6. CDR3 size: 12 residues.

The chain couples TRBV11-3 to TRBJ2-1; D is unclear. The CDR3 contains 12 residues. Looked up from germline, CDR1 is SGHNT and CDR2 is YENEEA. Between the trimmed V and J ends, which lost 2 bases and 5 bases, there was a span of 4 bases. CDR3 sequence (DNA): TGTGCCAGCAGCTTATTCGACAATGAGCAGTTCTTC. It codes for CASSLFDNEQFF.

The chain links TRBV5-4 to TRBJ2-5; 10 positions match TRBD2. The germline V gene encodes CDR1 SGHNT and CDR2 YYREEE (reference sequence). CDR3 size: 15 residues. Trimming took 4 bases from V and 2 from J; bases not matched to a gene: 5. This CDR3 is CASSIGLAAQETQYF. In DNA form, the CDR3 reads TGTGCCAGCAGCATCGGACTAGCGGCTCAAGAGACCCAGTACTTC.

This chain connects TRBV7-6 to TRBJ1-1; no reliable D call. CDR1 is SGHVS and CDR2 is FNYEAQ in the germline V gene. Trimming stripped 1 base from V and 1 base from J, with 4 bases between. The CDR3 totals 13 residues. CDR3 sequence: CASSLVENTEAFF. The CDR3 DNA reads TGTGCCAGCAGCTTAGTGGAGAACACTGAAGCTTTCTTT.

The chain employs TRBV28 and TRBJ2-3; a possible D gene is TRBD1 (8 bases). Germline assignment: CDR1 MDHEN and CDR2 SYDVKM. The CDR3 spans 17 residues. Trimming cost V 4 bases and J 6 bases, with 23 bases left between them. The CDR3 sequence: CASSSLQGGRGGDTQYF. In nucleotides, the CDR3 is TGTGCCAGCAGTTCGTTACAGGGGGGGCGCGGCGGGGATACGCAGTATTTT.

The rearrangement uses TRBV20-1 and TRBJ2-3; D is uncertain. The CDR3 extends over 11 amino acids. Per germline, CDR1 DFQATT and CDR2 SNEGSKA (reference sequence). V lost 7 bases and J lost 5, with 10 bases in between. The CDR3 DNA sequence: TGCAGTGGTAAGGCACAAGATACGCAGTATTTT. It yields the protein CSGKAQDTQYF.

The rearrangement uses TRBV2 and TRBJ2-5; tentatively, D is TRBD2 (7 bases). Between the trimmed V and J ends, which lost 1 base and 2 bases, there was a span of 14 bases. The CDR3 spans 16 residues. From germline, CDR1 is SNHLY and CDR2 FYNNEI. The CDR3 DNA follows: TGTGCCAGCAGTGAAGACCAGGGAGGGGGGCAAGAGACCCAGTACTTC. Translation gives CASSEDQGGGQETQYF.

The chain is built from TRBV20-1 and TRBJ1-1; D uncertain. Germline V lookup: CDR1 DFQATT, CDR2 SNEGSKA (reference sequence). CDR3 size: 10 residues. V was pared by 5 bases and J by 6 bases, with 7 bases between. The CDR3 loop is CSALDAEAFF. CDR3 nucleotides: TGCAGTGCTCTTGACGCTGAAGCTTTCTTT.

The rearrangement uses TRBV6-5 and TRBJ1-6; maybe TRBD1 (6 bases). Deletions cut 6 bases from V and 0 bases from J, with 9 bases between. The CDR3 contains 15 residues. Germline V gene lookup returns CDR1 MNHEY and CDR2 SVGAGI. CDR3 region: CASSRTVSYNSPLHF. Written as DNA, the CDR3 is TGTGCCAGCAGCCGGACAGTCTCCTATAATTCACCCCTCCACTTT.

The V and J genes are TRBV9 and TRBJ2-3, with unresolved D. This CDR3 has 16 residues. Germline V gene data show CDR1 as SGDLS and CDR2 as YYNGEE. The V end was cut by 2 bases, the J end by 2 bases, with 15 bases between. The CDR3 loop reads CASSVGYPTVTDTQYF. Here the CDR3 DNA reads TGTGCCAGCAGCGTGGGTTACCCCACTGTCACAGATACGCAGTATTTT.

V is TRBV9 and J is TRBJ2-2; D is perhaps TRBD1 (6 bases). The ends were cut back, 4 bases at V and 6 bases at J, with 16 bases in the middle. The CDR3 has 15 amino acids. The germline CDR1 and CDR2 sequences are SGDLS and YYNGEE. The DNA for the CDR3 is TGTGCCAGCAGCCCTTACAGGGTGGGGGCCGGGGAGCTGTTTTTT. Its translation is CASSPYRVGAGELFF.

The chain employs TRBV7-8 and TRBJ1-3; no clear D. CDR3 length: 14 residues. The V gene lost 1 base and the J gene lost 0 bases, with 4 bases spanning the gap. From germline, CDR1 is SGHVS and CDR2 FQNEAQ. This CDR3 is CASSLVDSGNTIYF. The CDR3 coding sequence is TGTGCCAGCAGCTTAGTCGACTCTGGAAACACCATATATTTT.

The chain carries TRBV7-8 and TRBJ1-6; D is unresolved. CDR3 length: 12 residues. CDR1 and CDR2 (germline): SGHVS, FQNEAQ. The germline V and J ends were trimmed by 5 bases and 7 bases, with 6 bases remaining between them. DNA of the CDR3: TGTGCCAGCAGCAGTCCGAATTCACCCCTCCACTTT. Amino acid sequence: CASSSPNSPLHF.

The chain employs TRBV7-2 and TRBJ2-3; the match to TRBD2 covers 9 bases. V shed 4 bases and J 2 bases; nucleotides not matched to a gene: 10. The CDR3 runs to 17 residues. CDR1 is SGHTA, CDR2 FQGNSA, per germline. The CDR3 loop is CASSSTGSGGITDTQYF. CDR3 in DNA: TGTGCCAGCAGCTCGACGGGTAGCGGGGGCATCACAGATACGCAGTATTTT.

V gene TRBV6-5 combines with J gene TRBJ1-2; weak D call: TRBD1 (5 bases). V was trimmed by 2 bases and J by 8 bases, leaving 15 bases between them. Germline CDR1 is MNHEY and CDR2 is SVGAGI. This CDR3 is 14 amino acids long. DNA of the CDR3: TGTGCCAGCAGTTACCTTACAGGTCTGGAGGGCTACACCTTC. It specifies CASSYLTGLEGYTF.

J is TRBJ2-3 and V is TRBV9; 7 bases match TRBD1. The germline gives CDR1 SGDLS, CDR2 YYNGEE. V trimming: 4 bases; J trimming: 3 bases; junction bases outside the gene matches: 8. There are 15 residues in the CDR3. The CDR3 reads CASSQAPTGTDTQYF. The CDR3 bases are TGTGCCAGCAGCCAGGCCCCGACAGGGACAGATACGCAGTATTTT.

The DNA for the CDR3 is TGTGCCACCAGCAGAGATCTTCTAGCGGGGGGGAGAGAGCAGTACTTC. Amino acid sequence: CATSRDLLAGGREQYF. The V gene is TRBV15, the J gene TRBJ2-7; 12 bases fit TRBD2. Germline CDR1 and CDR2: LNHNV and YYDKDF (reference sequence). With V trimmed by 0 bases and J by 7 bases, 7 bases remained unmatched. This CDR3 spans 16 amino acids.

J is TRBJ2-7 and V is TRBV4-1; D possibly matches TRBD1 or TRBD2 (5 bases each). The CDR3 runs 14 residues. V lost 3 bases and J lost 3, with 12 bases in between. Germline V gene lookup returns CDR1 MGHRA and CDR2 YSYEKL. CDR3 nucleotides: TGCGCCAGCAGCCAGGTGGGACGTTACTACGAGCAGTACTTC. Translation gives CASSQVGRYYEQYF.

The CDR3 loop reads CASSTGGRDTEAFF. The CDR3 DNA sequence: TGCGCCAGCAGCACGGGGGGCCGGGACACTGAAGCTTTCTTT. This chain connects TRBV5-1 to TRBJ1-1, with D maybe TRBD1 (6 bases). Deletions cut 4 bases from V and 3 bases from J, with 13 bases between. Germline V gene sequence: CDR1 SGHRS, CDR2 YFSETQ. CDR3 size: 14 residues.

This chain joins TRBV12-5 and TRBJ1-1; D is possibly TRBD1 (6 bases). Per the germline V gene, CDR1 is LGHNT and CDR2 is FRNRAP. The CDR3 has 11 residues. Trimming took 5 bases from V and 9 from J, leaving 10 bases between them. CDR3 region: CASGRTEKAFF. The CDR3 DNA sequence: TGTGCTAGTGGTCGGACAGAGAAAGCTTTCTTT.

This clone was picked up one time. V and J are TRBV18 and TRBJ1-2; D ambiguous. CDR1 KGHSH and CDR2 LQKENI come from the germline V gene. This CDR3 contains 15 residues. Trimming took 5 bases from V and 1 from J, leaving 14 bases between them. CDR3 amino acids: CASSSGGGRNYGYTF. The CDR3 nucleotides are TGTGCCAGCTCATCGGGAGGAGGACGTAACTATGGCTACACCTTC. Using reference TRBV18 and TRBJ1-2 for the parts outside the CDR3, the full variable domain is NAGVMQNPRHLVRRRGQEARLRCSPMKGHSHVYWYRQLPEEGLKFMVYLQKENIIDESGMPKERFSAEFPKEGPSILRIQQVVRGDSAAYFCASSSGGGRNYGYTFGSGTRLTVV.